The present T cell receptor beta chain was sequenced within a study of blood T cells in healthy people across ages. The overall study: About one barcoded beta molecule per two T cells was the capture yield of template switching.

Alongside a J-beta primer mix, a sample-barcoded 5' primer served in a second PCR lasting about 7 to 12 cycles. TCRdb reprocessed the 5' RACE reads via MiXCR and lists one record per CDR3 protein. The sample contains hundreds of thousands of distinct CDR3 sequences, 20% to 25% of which appear only once. Germline V lookup: CDR1 DFQATT, CDR2 SNEGSKA (reference sequence). This CDR3 has 11 residues. V was shortened by 5 bases and J by 5 bases, with 9 bases between the two germline ends. At least 6 micrograms of total RNA were extracted per sample. The sample holds a few counts of this clonotype. The same sample was also studied in work on T cells of mothers and their children. That investigation notes: The effect of thymic selection on TCR recombination output is similar between related and unrelated pairs. Clones that were microchimeric and persistent were not detected among T cells.

The chain joins TRBV20-1 to TRBJ2-5, with no clear D. The specimen was blood. The source of this sequence is a boy aged 5-17 years in good health. Written as DNA, the CDR3 is TGCAGTGCTGACATTGGGGAGACCCAGTACTTC. Its translation is CSADIGETQYF.